The sequence of this TCR beta chain was determined in a study of cytomegalovirus exposure and HLA in healthy donors. Clones were sequenced by immunoSEQ multiplex PCR, and TCRdb holds only the in-frame ones, with some missing. The sample includes 140,000 or so clones, about 87% of them seen just once. Study findings and constraints: Researchers counted around 180 TCR beta chains as cytomegalovirus-associated. Most TCR sequences were seen very rarely across donors, but some public TCRs occurred in many. The tendency of first-cohort TCR clusters to co-occur in the 120 validation repertoires was the finding of a later analysis.

Comment on this clone: The antigen remains unidentified.

The sequence was obtained from a woman in her 30s in good health and CMV-seropositive. The sample taken for sequencing was PBMCs.

The chain's CDR3 is CASSWNRADTQYF. CDR3 coding DNA: TGCGCCAGCAGCTGGAACAGGGCAGATACGCAGTATTTT. The genes are TRBV5-1 and TRBJ2-3; a weak D match, TRBD1 (6 bases). CDR1 is SGHRS, CDR2 YFSETQ, per germline. Between the trimmed V and J ends, which lost 3 bases and 4 bases, there was a span of 9 bases. The CDR3 consists of 13 residues.